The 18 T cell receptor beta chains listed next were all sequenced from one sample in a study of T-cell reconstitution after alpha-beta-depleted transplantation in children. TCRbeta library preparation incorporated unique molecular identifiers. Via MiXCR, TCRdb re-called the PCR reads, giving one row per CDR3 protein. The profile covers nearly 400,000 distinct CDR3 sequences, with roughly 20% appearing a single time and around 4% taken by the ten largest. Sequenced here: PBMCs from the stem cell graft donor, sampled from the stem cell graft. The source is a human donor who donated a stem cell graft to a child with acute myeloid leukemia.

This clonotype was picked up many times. The CDR3 DNA is TGTGCCACCAGTGAGGGTCGTGGTGAGCAGTTCTTC. It is translated as CATSEGRGEQFF. The chain joins TRBV24-1 to TRBJ2-1; D unresolved. The CDR3 has 12 residues. Germline V gene data show CDR1 as KGHDR and CDR2 as SFDVKD. V was pared by 4 bases and J by 9 bases, with 9 bases between.

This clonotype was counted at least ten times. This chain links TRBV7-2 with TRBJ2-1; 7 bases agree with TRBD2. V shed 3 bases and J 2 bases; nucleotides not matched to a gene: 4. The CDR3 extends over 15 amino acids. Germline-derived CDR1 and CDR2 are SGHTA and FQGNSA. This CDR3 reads CASSFAGVTYNEQFF. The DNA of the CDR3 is TGTGCCAGCAGCTTCGCGGGAGTAACCTACAATGAGCAGTTCTTC.

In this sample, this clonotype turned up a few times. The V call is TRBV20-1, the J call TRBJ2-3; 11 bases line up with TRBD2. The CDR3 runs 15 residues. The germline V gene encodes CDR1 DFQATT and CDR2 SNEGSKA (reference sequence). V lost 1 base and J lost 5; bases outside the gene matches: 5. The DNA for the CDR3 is TGCAGTGCTAGAGTAACTAGCGGGAGTGGAGATACGCAGTATTTT. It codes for CSARVTSGSGDTQYF.

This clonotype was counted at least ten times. The CDR3 sequence: CSVGPRQNEQYF. CDR3 bases: TGCAGCGTGGGACCTCGACAGAACGAGCAGTACTTC. The chain joins TRBV29-1 to TRBJ2-7; D is possibly TRBD1 or TRBD2 (5 bases each). Germline V CDR1 and CDR2: SQVTM, ANQGSEA. The CDR3 loop spans 12 amino acids. V lost 6 bases and J 5 bases, leaving 14 bases between the germline ends.

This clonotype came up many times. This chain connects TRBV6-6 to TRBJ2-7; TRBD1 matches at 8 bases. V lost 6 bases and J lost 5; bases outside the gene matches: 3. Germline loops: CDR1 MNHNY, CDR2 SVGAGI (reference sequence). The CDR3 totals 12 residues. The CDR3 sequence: CASRGQDHEQYF. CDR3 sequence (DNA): TGTGCCAGCAGGGGACAGGACCACGAGCAGTACTTC.

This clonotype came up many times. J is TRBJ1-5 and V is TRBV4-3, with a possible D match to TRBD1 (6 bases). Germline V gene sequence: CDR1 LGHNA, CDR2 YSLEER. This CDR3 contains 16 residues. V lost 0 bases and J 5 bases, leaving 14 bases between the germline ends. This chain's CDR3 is CASSQDFGGTDQPQHF. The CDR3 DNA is TGCGCCAGCAGCCAAGATTTCGGGGGCACGGATCAGCCCCAGCATTTT.

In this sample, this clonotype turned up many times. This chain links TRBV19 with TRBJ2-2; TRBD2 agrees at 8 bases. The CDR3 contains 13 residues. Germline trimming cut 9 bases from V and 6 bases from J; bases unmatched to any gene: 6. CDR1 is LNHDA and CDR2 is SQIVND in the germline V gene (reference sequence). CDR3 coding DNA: TGTGCCAGCAAAGGACTAGCATCCGGGGAGCTGTTTTTT. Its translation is CASKGLASGELFF.

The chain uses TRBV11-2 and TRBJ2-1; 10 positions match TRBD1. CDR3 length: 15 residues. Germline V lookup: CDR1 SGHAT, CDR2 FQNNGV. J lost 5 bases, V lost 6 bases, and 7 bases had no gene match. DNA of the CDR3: TGTGCCAGCAGGCCCGGACAGGGGGAACACAATGAGCAGTTCTTC. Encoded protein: CASRPGQGEHNEQFF.

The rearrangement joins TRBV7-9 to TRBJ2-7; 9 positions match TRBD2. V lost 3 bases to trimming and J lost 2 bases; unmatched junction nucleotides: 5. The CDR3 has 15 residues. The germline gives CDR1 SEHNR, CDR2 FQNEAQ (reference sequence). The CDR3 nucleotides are TGTGCCAGCAGCTTTAGCGGGAGAGTTACCTACGAGCAGTACTTC. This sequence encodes CASSFSGRVTYEQYF.

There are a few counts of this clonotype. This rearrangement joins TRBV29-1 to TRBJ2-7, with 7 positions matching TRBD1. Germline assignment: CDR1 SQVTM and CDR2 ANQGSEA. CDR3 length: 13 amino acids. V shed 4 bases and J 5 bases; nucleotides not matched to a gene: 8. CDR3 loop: CSVARQGNNEQYF. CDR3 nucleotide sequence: TGCAGCGTTGCCCGACAGGGAAACAACGAGCAGTACTTC.

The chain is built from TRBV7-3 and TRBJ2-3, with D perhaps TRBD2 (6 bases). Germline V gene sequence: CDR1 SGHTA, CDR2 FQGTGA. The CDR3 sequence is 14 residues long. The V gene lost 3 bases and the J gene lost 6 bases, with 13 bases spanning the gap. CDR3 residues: CASSFAGRIDTQYF. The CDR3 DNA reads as TGTGCCAGCAGCTTTGCGGGGCGCATTGATACGCAGTATTTT.

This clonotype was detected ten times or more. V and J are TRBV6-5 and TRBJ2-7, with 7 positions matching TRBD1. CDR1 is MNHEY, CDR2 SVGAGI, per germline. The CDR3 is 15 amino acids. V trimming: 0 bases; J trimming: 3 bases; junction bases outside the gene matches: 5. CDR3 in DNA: TGTGCCAGCAGTTACTCGACCAGGACAGGCTACGAGCAGTACTTC. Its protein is CASSYSTRTGYEQYF.

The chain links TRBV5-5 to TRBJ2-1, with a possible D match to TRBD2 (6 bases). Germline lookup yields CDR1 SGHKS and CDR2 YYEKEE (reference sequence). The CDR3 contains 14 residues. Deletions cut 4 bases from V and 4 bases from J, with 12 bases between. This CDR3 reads CASSEGTRYNEQFF. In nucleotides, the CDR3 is TGTGCCAGCAGCGAGGGGACTCGATACAATGAGCAGTTCTTC.

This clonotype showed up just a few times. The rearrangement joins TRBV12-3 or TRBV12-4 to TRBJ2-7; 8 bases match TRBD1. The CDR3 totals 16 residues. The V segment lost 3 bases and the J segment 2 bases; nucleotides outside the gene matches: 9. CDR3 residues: CASSFRRQGLTYEQYF. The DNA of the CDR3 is TGTGCCAGCAGTTTCCGACGACAGGGGTTGACCTACGAGCAGTACTTC.

CDR3 DNA: TGTGCCAGCAGCCAAGAGAGGGGAGACACTGAAGCTTTCTTT. Amino acids: CASSQERGDTEAFF. The rearrangement links TRBV4-2 to TRBJ1-1, with D possibly being TRBD1 (5 bases). The CDR3 spans 14 residues. V was pared by 0 bases and J by 3 bases, with 8 bases between. Germline assignment: CDR1 LGHNA and CDR2 YNFKEQ.

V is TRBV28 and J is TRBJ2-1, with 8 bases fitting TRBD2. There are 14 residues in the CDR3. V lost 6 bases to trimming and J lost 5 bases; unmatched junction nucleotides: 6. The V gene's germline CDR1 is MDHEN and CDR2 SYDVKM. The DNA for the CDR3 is TGTGCCAGCAGGGAGCCGGGACTAGACAATGAGCAGTTCTTC. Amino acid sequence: CASREPGLDNEQFF.

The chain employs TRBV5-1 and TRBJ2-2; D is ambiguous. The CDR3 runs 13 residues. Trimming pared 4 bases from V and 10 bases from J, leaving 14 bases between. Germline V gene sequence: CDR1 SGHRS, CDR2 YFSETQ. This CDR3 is CASSHHENEELFF. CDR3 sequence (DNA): TGCGCCAGCAGCCACCACGAGAACGAGGAGCTGTTTTTT.

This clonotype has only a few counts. The CDR3 sequence is CASSFTIGTRGGDYGYTF. The CDR3 nucleotides read TGTGCCAGCAGCTTTACCATAGGGACTAGAGGTGGAGACTATGGCTACACCTTC. J is TRBJ1-2 and V is TRBV5-6, with a weak D call TRBD1 (5 bases). CDR1 and CDR2 (germline): SGHDT, YYEEEE. Trimming removed 2 bases at V and 3 bases at J, with 23 bases between. CDR3 length: 18 amino acids.